This TCR beta chain comes out of a study of T cells in Graves' hyperthyroidism and ophthalmopathy. Study outcomes and limitations: Expanded thyroid clonotypes (above 0.001) were mostly also found in blood. Stable hyperthyroidism and ophthalmopathy were separated using 13 V-J signatures.

Disease duration under 2 months; hyperthyroidism patients were aged 18 to 65. From less than 13 ml of fresh peripheral blood, PBMCs were isolated. At least ten counts were recorded for this clonotype. Its antigen is as yet unknown. RNA transcripts were the template for amplifying TCR beta CDR3 regions. The HTBI primer set drove a first-round RT-PCR of the TCR CDR3. MiXCR, applied by TCRdb to the multiplex PCR reads, yields one record per CDR3 protein. The sample includes some 210,000 distinct CDR3 sequences, 17% seen only once; the top ten take 50%. Germline loops: CDR1 GTSNPN, CDR2 SVGIG (reference sequence). The CDR3 runs to 13 residues. V dropped 4 bases and J dropped 2 bases, with 9 bases sitting between them.

This receptor was identified in a man aged 45-65 years with Graves' hyperthyroidism. Specimen: blood. V and J are TRBV30 and TRBJ1-5; no clear D gene. CDR3 sequence: CAWTGKGNQPQHF. In nucleotides, the CDR3 is TGTGCCTGGACTGGGAAGGGCAATCAGCCCCAGCATTTT.